This T cell receptor delta chain was sequenced for a study of gammadelta T cells in human blood (TCRdb year 2020). V ends up 2 bases short and J 2 bases short, with an unmatched junction base count of 11. Taken from the germline V gene, the CDR1 and CDR2 loops are GEAIGNYY and EKD. The CDR3 covers 20 residues, taking in both the cysteine and the phenylalanine. Of all the DNA, just the CDR3 is kept, 60 bases in frame from base 1. Broader findings and caveats from the paper: In the study, polyclonal expansion of innate gamma-delta T cells immediately after birth was reported to appear to be driven by microbial exposure.

Remarks on this clone: The antigen this receptor binds is unknown. A far larger clone is one base from this, pointing to a likely read error.

The library came from RT-PCR. The reads were generated on an Illumina MiSeq. For TCRdb, the public reads were processed anew by CATT, and duplicate DNA sequences were folded into one row. In all, the sample holds approximately 1,000 delta-chain clones, and roughly a fifth of those were seen once. About 20% of the sample lies in the top ten. Sequences were obtained from Vgamma9Vdelta2 gamma-delta T cells from infant blood. The V and J genes are TRDV2 and TRDJ3, with 10 bases matching TRDD3. Because TCRdb records no J gene, it was assigned here through a match of the DNA to germline. The origin of this receptor is a human donor. The CDR3 protein: CACDKVGGYVPAWDTRQMFF. The nucleotide sequence reads TGTGCCTGTGACAAGGTAGGGGGATACGTCCCAGCCTGGGACACCCGACAGATGTTTTTC.